Following are 3 T cell receptor beta chains from one sample sequenced in a study of metastatic and nonmetastatic thyroid tumors. There were no patients who had received any treatment before thyroid surgery. TCRdb re-called the PCR reads via MiXCR. The data contain some 10,000 clones, about 25% of them singletons. The source material was tumor tissue. Receptors originate from a female donor with papillary thyroid cancer or a benign thyroid nodule (not recorded which). Some clones in this sample may be carry-over from other donors' samples.

In this sample, this clone is medium-sized (0.01 to 0.1%). V gene TRBV15 combines with J gene TRBJ2-3; D not certain. This CDR3 region has 17 residues. V was clipped by 0 bases and J by 5 bases, with 18 bases between them. Germline loops: CDR1 LNHNV, CDR2 YYDKDF (reference sequence). The CDR3, as DNA: TGTGCCACCAGCAGAGATCTGGTCTCCAACCATGGAGATACGCAGTATTTT. Translated, it gives CATSRDLVSNHGDTQYF.

The chain is built from TRBV9 and TRBJ2-7, with TRBD2 identical over 10 bases. The germline V gene encodes CDR1 SGDLS and CDR2 YYNGEE. The trim removed 0 bases at V and 1 base at J, leaving 1 base unmatched. The CDR3 contains 15 residues. This CDR3 is CASSVGTSGSYEQYF. CDR3 DNA: TGTGCCAGCAGCGTAGGGACTAGCGGATCCTACGAGCAGTACTTC.

The table lists this clone with many counts. The rearrangement uses TRBV20-1 and TRBJ1-5, with 9 bases that match TRBD1. CDR1 and CDR2 from the germline V gene are DFQATT and SNEGSKA (reference sequence). CDR3 length: 17 amino acids. With 4 bases clipped from V and 3 bases from J, the junction kept 13 bases outside the gene matches. DNA for the CDR3: TGCAGTGCTATTTCCGGGACAGGGTGGGGGGACAATCAGCCCCAGCATTTT. Protein product: CSAISGTGWGDNQPQHF.